The 20 T cell receptor beta chains given below trace back to one sample, sequenced in a study of T cell repertoires in cytomegalovirus infection. TCRdb passed the reads through MiXCR, listing each CDR3 protein once. The sample has roughly 570,000 distinct CDR3 sequences, just under 40% seen once; the top ten hold about half. These receptors' targets are unknown. The source was cultured PBMCs, collected from culture after CMV antigen stimulation. These receptors were taken from a human donor in good health (CMV status not recorded). Some clones in this sample may be carry-over from other donors' samples.

The chain is built from TRBV4-2 and TRBJ2-6, with 12 bases that match TRBD1. Germline V gives CDR1 LGHNA, CDR2 YNFKEQ. The V and J ends lost 2 bases and 3 bases, in that order; junction bases with no gene match: 8. The CDR3 runs to 19 residues. The CDR3 bases are TGTGCCAGCAGCCAATACGCGGGACAGGGGGCGATTGGGGCCAACGTCCTGACTTTC. This encodes CASSQYAGQGAIGANVLTF.

The rearrangement uses TRBV7-2 and TRBJ1-3; the D is unclear. CDR1 is SGHTA and CDR2 is FQGNSA in the germline V gene. The CDR3 has 14 residues. V dropped 4 bases and J dropped 0 bases, with 7 bases sitting between them. The CDR3 sequence: CASSSMASGNTIYF. For the CDR3, the DNA is TGTGCCAGCAGCTCCATGGCCTCTGGAAACACCATATATTTT.

In its sample, this clonotype was seen many times. The V and J genes are TRBV7-2 and TRBJ1-2; possibly TRBD1 for D (5 bases). The V end was cut by 2 bases, the J end by 4 bases, with 11 bases between. The germline CDR1 and CDR2 sequences are SGHTA and FQGNSA. CDR3 length: 14 amino acids. CDR3 coding DNA: TGTGCCAGCAGCTTAAACCAGGGAGGCTATGGCTACACCTTC. Its translation is CASSLNQGGYGYTF.

This clonotype was detected only a few times. The chain couples TRBV19 to TRBJ1-5, with D unclear. Germline assignment: CDR1 LNHDA and CDR2 SQIVND (reference sequence). Trimming shortened V by 4 bases and J by 2 bases, and 9 bases separated the two germline ends. This CDR3 spans 14 amino acids. The DNA of the CDR3 is TGTGCCAGTAGTAACGGGTTGGGCAATCAGCCCCAGCATTTT. Translation gives CASSNGLGNQPQHF.

This chain's CDR3 is CSARDAREETQYF. The DNA for the CDR3 is TGCAGTGCTAGAGATGCGAGGGAAGAGACCCAGTACTTC. The chain recombines TRBV20-1 with TRBJ2-5, with D possibly matching TRBD2 (5 bases). The CDR3 runs to 13 residues. Looked up from germline, CDR1 is DFQATT and CDR2 is SNEGSKA (reference sequence). The V gene lost 0 bases and the J gene lost 3 bases, with 8 bases spanning the gap.

The chain uses TRBV20-1 and TRBJ1-4; D remains unclear. Trimming cost V 2 bases and J 0 bases, with 16 bases left between them. The CDR3 has 17 residues. CDR1 DFQATT and CDR2 SNEGSKA come from the germline V gene (reference sequence). The CDR3 DNA sequence: TGCAGTGCTAGACCCTACGGTAACAGTGCAACTAATGAAAAACTGTTTTTT. Its protein is CSARPYGNSATNEKLFF.

As for this clonotype: It may be a read error: a sequence one base away is much more abundant. The chain couples TRBV7-2 to TRBJ2-2; D unresolved. CDR1 and CDR2 from the germline V gene are SGHTA and FQGNSA. The CDR3 runs 14 residues. V shed 3 bases and J shed 4 bases, with 9 bases lying between them. CDR3 amino acids: CASSLGARTGELFF. The CDR3 coding sequence is TGTGCCAGCAGCTTGGGTGCCCGCACCGGGGAGCTGTTTTTT.

This clonotype was detected a few times. The chain recombines TRBV11-2 with TRBJ2-4; 10 nucleotides align to TRBD2. Per germline, CDR1 SGHAT and CDR2 FQNNGV. The CDR3 has 15 amino acids. Trimming removed 4 bases from V and 2 bases from J; junction bases left unmatched: 2. In DNA form, the CDR3 reads TGTGCCAGCAGCTCAGCGGGGGGGCCCAAAAACATTCAGTACTTC. Amino acid sequence: CASSSAGGPKNIQYF. Supplemented by reference TRBV11-2 and TRBJ2-4, the full variable domain reads EAGVAQSPRYKIIEKRQSVAFWCNPISGHATLYWYQQILGQGPKLLIQFQNNGVVDDSQLPKDRFSAERLKGVDSTLKIQPAKLEDSAVYLCASSSAGGPKNIQYFGAGTRLSVL.

The CDR3 is CASSIQRYQPQHF. The CDR3 region has the DNA TGTGCCAGTAGTATACAGCGATATCAGCCCCAGCATTTT. This sequence joins TRBV19 and TRBJ1-5; D remains ambiguous. Germline V lookup: CDR1 LNHDA, CDR2 SQIVND (reference sequence). Trimming stripped 2 bases from V and 5 bases from J, with 7 bases between. The CDR3 extends over 13 amino acids.

This clonotype has more than one count but fewer than ten. The chain uses TRBV6-1 and TRBJ2-3; 7 positions agree with TRBD1. CDR1 is MNHNS and CDR2 is SASEGT in the germline V gene. The CDR3 runs 16 residues. J lost 4 bases, V lost 1 base, and 8 bases had no gene match. The CDR3 sequence: CASSEEWTGNPDTQYF. CDR3 in DNA: TGTGCCAGCAGTGAAGAATGGACAGGCAACCCAGATACGCAGTATTTT.

This clonotype was observed many times. The V and J genes are TRBV7-2 and TRBJ1-5; a weak D match, TRBD1 (6 bases). CDR1 is SGHTA, CDR2 FQGNSA, per germline. The CDR3 is made up of 16 amino acids. The V end lost 0 bases, the J end lost 6 bases, and 15 bases lay between the germline ends. Here the CDR3 reads CASSLANGGLGQPQHF. The CDR3 coding sequence is TGTGCCAGCAGCTTAGCGAACGGGGGCCTCGGTCAGCCCCAGCATTTT.

The CDR3 reads CASRQGLAGNTDTQYF. CDR3 DNA sequence: TGCGCCAGCAGGCAGGGACTAGCGGGAAACACAGATACGCAGTATTTT. V gene TRBV5-1 combines with J gene TRBJ2-3; 13 bases agree with TRBD2. J lost 2 bases, V lost 5 bases, and 5 bases had no gene match. Germline lookup yields CDR1 SGHRS and CDR2 YFSETQ. CDR3 length: 16 residues.

The CDR3: CSVEDGGDEKLFF. Here the CDR3 DNA reads TGCAGCGTTGAAGACGGTGGGGATGAAAAACTGTTTTTT. The rearrangement joins TRBV29-1 to TRBJ1-4; D gene uncertain. Germline CDR1 and CDR2: SQVTM and ANQGSEA. Between the trimmed V and J ends, which lost 0 bases and 6 bases, there was a span of 8 bases. This CDR3 has 13 residues.

With regard to this clonotype: A much larger clone differs from this one at a single base, so this may be a read error. The chain links TRBV6-5 to TRBJ2-7, with 12 bases aligning to TRBD1. After removal of 6 bases from V and 3 bases from J, the junction contained 3 bases not matched to a gene. The CDR3 is 14 amino acids. Per germline, CDR1 MNHEY and CDR2 SVGAGI. The DNA of the CDR3 is TGTGCCAGCAGGAGGGACAGGGGGCACTACGAGCAGTACTTC. Residues: CASRRDRGHYEQYF.

The V call is TRBV28, the J call TRBJ2-1; D gene ambiguous. V was clipped by 6 bases and J by 1 base, with 7 bases between them. CDR1 and CDR2 (germline): MDHEN, SYDVKM. This CDR3 contains 13 residues. CDR3 loop: CASSPLSYNEQFF. The DNA for the CDR3 is TGTGCCAGCAGCCCACTTTCCTACAATGAGCAGTTCTTC.

V and J are TRBV2 and TRBJ1-1, with a possible D match to TRBD1 (5 bases). V shed 4 bases and J shed 1 base, with 10 bases lying between them. The CDR3 totals 14 residues. From germline, CDR1 is SNHLY and CDR2 FYNNEI. CDR3 sequence reads: CASSVDRKNTEAFF. CDR3 DNA sequence: TGTGCCAGCAGTGTAGACAGAAAGAACACTGAAGCTTTCTTT.

CDR3: CAITEGTGGSGNTIYF. DNA of the CDR3: TGTGCCATCACCGAGGGGACAGGCGGCTCTGGAAACACCATATATTTT. The chain couples TRBV10-3 to TRBJ1-3; 8 positions agree with TRBD1. This CDR3 is 16 amino acids long. Looked up from germline, CDR1 is ENHRY and CDR2 is SYGVKD. V shed 7 bases, J shed 0 bases, and the junction held 8 bases outside the gene matches.

This clonotype appeared a few times. The rearrangement joins TRBV7-2 to TRBJ2-5; TRBD2 agrees at 9 bases. CDR1 and CDR2 (germline): SGHTA, FQGNSA. Germline trimming cut 4 bases from V and 0 bases from J; bases unmatched to any gene: 6. The CDR3 length is 16 residues. The CDR3 nucleotides read TGTGCCAGCAGCTCCCGTAGCGGGAGTAACCAAGAGACCCAGTACTTC. As protein: CASSSRSGSNQETQYF.

The rearrangement links TRBV2 to TRBJ2-7; D is uncertain. The V and J ends lost 8 bases and 0 bases respectively, with 11 bases between them. CDR3 length: 13 amino acids. Per the germline V gene, CDR1 is SNHLY and CDR2 is FYNNEI. This CDR3 is CASGEDLSYEQYF. The CDR3 region has the DNA TGTGCCAGCGGCGAGGACCTCTCCTACGAGCAGTACTTC.

The chain carries TRBV29-1 and TRBJ2-7; D not certain. The CDR3 runs to 11 residues. V was clipped by 3 bases and J by 3 bases, with 6 bases between them. The germline CDR1 and CDR2 sequences are SQVTM and ANQGSEA. The CDR3 region is CSVDGDYEQYF. The CDR3 DNA reads as TGCAGCGTTGACGGAGACTACGAGCAGTACTTC.